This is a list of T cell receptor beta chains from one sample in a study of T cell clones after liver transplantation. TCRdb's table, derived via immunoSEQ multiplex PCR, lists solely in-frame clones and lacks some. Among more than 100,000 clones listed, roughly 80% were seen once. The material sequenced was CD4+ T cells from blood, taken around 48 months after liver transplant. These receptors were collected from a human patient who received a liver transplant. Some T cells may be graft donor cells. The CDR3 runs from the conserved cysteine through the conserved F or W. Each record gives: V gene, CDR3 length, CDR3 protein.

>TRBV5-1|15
CASSLMGARTDTQYF
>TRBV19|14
CASSRTTRGDTQYF
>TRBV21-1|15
CASPTSGTGTCEQYF
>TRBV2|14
CASTVRGPYNEQFF
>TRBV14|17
CASSIRTGREGTDTQYF
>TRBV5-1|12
CASSLATDTQYF
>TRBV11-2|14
CASSLARGATEAFF
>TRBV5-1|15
CASSFTPGPQDEQYF
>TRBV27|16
CASSLGAGAGNQPQHF
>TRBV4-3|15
CASSQDTPGTGELFF
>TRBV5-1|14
CASSLTGSSYEQYF
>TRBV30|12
CASDRGQNEQYF
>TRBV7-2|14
CASSLNTGAYEQYF
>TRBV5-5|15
CASSFAPKGVGEQFF
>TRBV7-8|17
CASSLGGTGTGYYGYTF
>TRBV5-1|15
CASSLQTGVLEKLFF
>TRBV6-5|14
CASRPPGSDAEAFF
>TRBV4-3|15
CASSQDAGYNTEAFF
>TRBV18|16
CASSRGLAGSQETQYF
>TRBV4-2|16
CASSPPPAGGRNEQFF
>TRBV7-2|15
CASSLGQPMNTEAFF
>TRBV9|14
CASSVRGSYDGYTF